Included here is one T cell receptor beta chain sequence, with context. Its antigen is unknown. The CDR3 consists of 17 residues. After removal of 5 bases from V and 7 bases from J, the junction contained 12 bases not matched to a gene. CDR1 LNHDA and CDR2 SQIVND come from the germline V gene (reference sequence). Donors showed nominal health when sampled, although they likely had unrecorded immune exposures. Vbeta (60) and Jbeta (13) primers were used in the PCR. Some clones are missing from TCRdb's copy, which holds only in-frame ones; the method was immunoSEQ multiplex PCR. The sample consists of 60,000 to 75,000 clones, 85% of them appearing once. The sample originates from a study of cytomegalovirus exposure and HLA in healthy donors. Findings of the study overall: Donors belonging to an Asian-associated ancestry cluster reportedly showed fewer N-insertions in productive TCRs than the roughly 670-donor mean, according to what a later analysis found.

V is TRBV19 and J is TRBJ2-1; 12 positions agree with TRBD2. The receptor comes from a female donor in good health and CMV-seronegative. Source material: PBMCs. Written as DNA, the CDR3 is TGTGCCAGTAGTCCGACCTCACTAGCGGGAGGAGATAATGAGCAGTTCTTC. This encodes CASSPTSLAGGDNEQFF.